The source of this T cell receptor (beta chain) is a study of blood T cell repertoires in COVID-19. The table came from immunoSEQ multiplex PCR; TCRdb's copy has only in-frame clones and leaves some out. This repertoire shows approximately 230,000 clones, about 87% found once; its top ten account for about 6.7%. Patients of the Seattle cohort, enrolled during active infection, were followed longitudinally. The sample holds one count of this clone. There are 15 residues in the CDR3. Trimming removed 0 bases from V and 5 bases from J, with 13 bases in between. Per the germline V gene, CDR1 is LNHNV and CDR2 is YYDKDF (reference sequence).

Source material: peripheral blood. The rearrangement uses TRBV15 and TRBJ1-1, with D possibly TRBD1 on 6 matching bases. The TCR sequence derives from a woman in her twenties or thirties with COVID-19, enrolled during active disease. The CDR3 here is CATSRDGTFETEAFF. CDR3 sequence (DNA): TGTGCCACCAGCAGAGACGGGACATTTGAAACTGAAGCTTTCTTT.